Below, one T cell receptor beta chain is given with its context. Germline V gene data show CDR1 as SNHLY and CDR2 as FYNNEI. The V gene end was trimmed by 10 bases and the J gene end by 4 bases; junction bases not matched to a gene: 9. This CDR3 region has 15 residues. The data were taken from a study of blood T cell repertoires in COVID-19. The method was immunoSEQ multiplex PCR; TCRdb's version includes in-frame clones alone and lacks a portion of them. The sample consists of approximately 400,000 clones, 70% to 90% of them appearing once. Sequenced: PBMCs or T cells enriched from blood (not recorded which). The chain has TRBV2 and TRBJ1-4, with TRBD1 identical over 10 bases. This TCR derives from a young woman who had recovered from COVID-19. The CDR3 spells CAIRDRGRYNEKLFF. CDR3 coding DNA: TGTGCCATCCGGGACAGGGGACGATATAATGAAAAACTGTTTTTT.